This TCR beta chain was identified during a study of blood T cell repertoires in COVID-19. Study at large: The study drew acute and convalescent COVID-19 samples from the United States, Italy and Spain. Sources were T cells, B-cell-depleted T cells, or PBMCs; the material itself was cDNA or gDNA.

CDR3 length equals 17 residues. From germline, CDR1 is MDHEN and CDR2 SYDVKM. Trimming removed 2 bases at V and 0 bases at J, with 14 bases between. Source study methods: Nucleated cell number was recorded as an estimate derived from reference gene primer amplification. TCRdb's table, derived via immunoSEQ multiplex PCR, lists solely in-frame clones and lacks some. That table furnishes V, J and clone size, whereas the DNA furnished D and trimming. The table includes about 220,000 clones, more than 65% detected once. The specimen sequenced was peripheral blood. This rearrangement joins TRBV28 to TRBJ1-3; D gene ambiguous. This sequence originates from a middle-aged man with active or convalescent COVID-19. CDR3 bases: TGTGCCAGCAGTTTACTTCGGGAGAACCCCTCTGGAAACACCATATATTTT. It is translated as CASSLLRENPSGNTIYF.